The 23 T cell receptor beta chains given below trace back to one sample, sequenced in a study of blood T cell repertoires in COVID-19. Assay used: immunoSEQ multiplex PCR; TCRdb lists only in-frame clones, some missing. The table shows about 28,000 clones, with roughly 90% occurring only once. Sequencing was carried out using peripheral blood. These receptors were obtained from a man in his sixties with active COVID-19.

The chain employs TRBV3-1 (or the pseudogene TRBV3-2) and TRBJ2-3; the D gene could be TRBD1 or TRBD2 (7 bases each). V was pared by 7 bases and J by 2 bases, with 16 bases between. CDR3 length: 15 amino acids. CDR1 LGHDT and CDR2 YNNKEL come from the germline V gene (reference sequence). CDR3 amino acids: CASTQRDRATDTQYF. The CDR3 coding sequence is TGTGCCAGCACCCAGCGGGACAGAGCCACAGATACGCAGTATTTT.

DNA of the CDR3: TGTGCCATCAGTGATTCCGGACAGGTGTACGAGCAGTACTTC. Protein product: CAISDSGQVYEQYF. The V and J genes are TRBV10-3 and TRBJ2-7; TRBD1 matches at 7 bases. The CDR3 loop spans 14 amino acids. Germline assignment: CDR1 ENHRY and CDR2 SYGVKD. Trimming at V came to 3 bases and at J to 4 bases, leaving 6 bases not matched to a gene.

The V gene is TRBV2, the J gene TRBJ2-5, with TRBD1 identical over 10 bases. The junction had 6 bases not matched to a gene; V was cut back by 6 bases and J by 5 bases. Germline V gene lookup returns CDR1 SNHLY and CDR2 FYNNEI. This CDR3 has 14 amino acids. The CDR3 DNA is TGTGCCAGCAGGGCGGACAGGGGGGCGGAGACCCAGTACTTC. This translates into CASRADRGAETQYF.

The J gene is TRBJ1-1, the V gene TRBV11-1; 7 bases are a match to TRBD1. This CDR3 is built from 13 residues. Germline V gives CDR1 SGHAT, CDR2 FQDESV (reference sequence). Trimming removed 4 bases from V and 4 bases from J; junction bases left unmatched: 3. The CDR3 DNA follows: TGTGCCAGCAGCTACCGACAGGGCACTGAAGCTTTCTTT. This codes for CASSYRQGTEAFF.

The CDR3 spells CATRDNSYEQYF. The DNA of the CDR3 is TGCGCCACCAGGGACAACTCCTACGAGCAGTACTTC. V gene TRBV10-2 combines with J gene TRBJ2-7; weak D call: TRBD1 (6 bases). The length of the CDR3 is 12 residues. With 10 bases removed from V and 0 bases from J, the gap between germline ends came to 10 bases. In germline, CDR1 is WSHSY, CDR2 SAAADI.

A note on this clone: A read error may account for a junction end that differs from germline. The rearrangement joins TRBV6-1 to TRBJ1-5, with TRBD1 matching 7 bases. There are 17 residues in the CDR3. CDR1 and CDR2 (germline): MNHNS, SASEGT. The CDR3, as DNA: TGTGCCAGCATTGAACAACGGGCCGCAAGACAGGGTCAGCCCCAGCATTTT. Its translation is CASIEQRAARQGQPQHF.

The gene calls are TRBV5-6 and TRBJ1-5; TRBD1 agrees at 10 bases. The CDR3 contains 19 residues. In germline, CDR1 is SGHDT, CDR2 YYEEEE. V gave up 0 bases and J gave up 7 bases; unmatched junction bases: 16. The CDR3: CASSLGGTGEDRSGQPQHF. The CDR3 coding sequence is TGTGCCAGCAGCTTGGGGGGGACAGGGGAAGATAGATCTGGACAGCCCCAGCATTTT.

The rearrangement joins TRBV18 to TRBJ1-1, with TRBD1 matching over 7 bases. Germline V gene data show CDR1 as KGHSH and CDR2 as LQKENI. V lost 4 bases, J lost 2 bases, and 1 base stayed unmatched. CDR3 length: 13 amino acids. CDR3 loop: CASSRQGNTEAFF. The CDR3 DNA is TGTGCCAGCTCACGACAGGGCAACACTGAAGCTTTCTTT.

The gene calls are TRBV11-2 and TRBJ2-7, with a possible D match to TRBD2 (5 bases). V dropped 1 base and J dropped 2 bases, with 9 bases sitting between them. The CDR3 runs 14 residues. Germline CDR1 and CDR2: SGHAT and FQNNGV. CDR3 in amino acids: CASSLAGSAYEQYF. CDR3 sequence (DNA): TGTGCCAGCAGCTTAGCTGGGAGTGCCTACGAGCAGTACTTC.

This chain connects TRBV6-5 to TRBJ1-1, with TRBD1 as a possible D gene (5 bases). The germline gives CDR1 MNHEY, CDR2 SVGAGI. V was cut by 8 bases and J by 7 bases, with 17 bases left in between. The CDR3 spans 13 residues. In DNA, the CDR3 is TGTGCCAGCGGCCCCCTCGACAGCCTTGAAGCTTTCTTT. Protein sequence: CASGPLDSLEAFF.

V usage is TRBV4-2 and J usage is TRBJ2-7, with D possibly matching TRBD2 (6 bases). Germline V gene sequence: CDR1 LGHNA, CDR2 YNFKEQ. CDR3 length equals 14 residues. V shed 1 base and J shed 5 bases, with 12 bases lying between them. In DNA, the CDR3 is TGTGCCAGCAGCCAAGGCGGGACGAATAACGAGCAGTACTTC. Translated: CASSQGGTNNEQYF.

The chain uses TRBV11-3 and TRBJ2-3; possibly TRBD2 for D (6 bases). V was pared by 8 bases and J by 7 bases, with 19 bases between. CDR3 size: 14 residues. From germline, CDR1 is SGHNT and CDR2 YENEEA. The CDR3 protein is CASSGGVLSNTQYF. The CDR3 region has the DNA TGTGCCAGCTCGGGCGGGGTCTTATCCAATACGCAGTATTTT.

The chain joins TRBV6-6 to TRBJ2-4; TRBD2 is a possible D gene (6 bases). The germline V and J ends were trimmed by 0 bases and 8 bases, with 8 bases remaining between them. Germline V CDR1 and CDR2: MNHNY, SVGAGI (reference sequence). The CDR3 has 13 residues. CDR3 region: CASSYSGTYIQYF. CDR3 in DNA: TGTGCCAGCAGTTACTCCGGGACTTACATTCAGTACTTC.

In its sample, this clone was seen a few times. This chain uses TRBV7-3 with TRBJ2-2; 11 bases match TRBD2. J lost 4 bases, V lost 5 bases, and 9 bases had no gene match. Germline values: CDR1 SGHTA, CDR2 FQGTGA. The CDR3 is 17 amino acids. CDR3 residues: CASSPTLLAGATGELFF. The CDR3 coding sequence is TGTGCCAGCAGCCCCACCTTACTAGCGGGGGCCACCGGGGAGCTGTTTTTT.

This rearrangement joins TRBV5-1 to TRBJ2-7, with TRBD1 matching over 12 bases. V was pared by 3 bases and J by 2 bases, with 9 bases of the junction left unmatched. The CDR3 is 17 residues long. Germline V CDR1 and CDR2: SGHRS, YFSETQ. CDR3 protein: CASSSAPGQGATYEQYF. CDR3 coding DNA: TGCGCCAGCAGCTCGGCCCCGGGACAGGGGGCGACCTACGAGCAGTACTTC.

The chain links TRBV5-8 to TRBJ1-4; 9 positions match TRBD1. Germline V gives CDR1 SGHTS, CDR2 YDEGEE. The junction had 9 bases not matched to a gene; V was cut back by 7 bases and J by 5 bases. The CDR3 has 15 amino acids. The CDR3 coding sequence is TGTGCCAGCCGCCGACCCGGGACAGGGAATGAAAAACTGTTTTTT. It is translated as CASRRPGTGNEKLFF. The full variable domain, rest sourced from reference TRBV5-8 and TRBJ1-4, is EAGVTQSPTHLIKTRGQQATLRCSPISGHTSVYWYQQALGLGLQFLLWYDEGEERNRGNFPPRFSGRQFPNYSSELNVNALELEDSALYLCASRRPGTGNEKLFFGSGTQLSVL.

This sequence joins TRBV27 and TRBJ1-6; the D is unclear. Germline CDR1 is MNHEY and CDR2 is SMNVEV (reference sequence). The CDR3 has 15 residues. Trimming took 1 base from V and 9 from J, leaving 13 bases between them. CDR3 DNA: TGTGCCAGCAGTTTATATCCGGGAGACGGTTCACCCCTCCACTTT. This gives the protein CASSLYPGDGSPLHF.

This clone was observed a handful of times. This sequence joins TRBV2 and TRBJ1-5, with 8 bases aligning to TRBD1. Germline V gene data show CDR1 as SNHLY and CDR2 as FYNNEI. The CDR3 spans 15 residues. The V gene end was trimmed by 6 bases and the J gene end by 2 bases; junction bases not matched to a gene: 6. Written as DNA, the CDR3 is TGTGCCAGCAGGACCGACAGGGGTGGCAATCAGCCCCAGCATTTT. Translating gives CASRTDRGGNQPQHF.

This clone was seen once. The chain carries TRBV24-1 and TRBJ1-5; 8 nucleotides agree with TRBD1. From germline, CDR1 is KGHDR and CDR2 SFDVKD. This CDR3 contains 15 residues. After removal of 3 bases from V and 6 bases from J, the junction contained 6 bases not matched to a gene. The CDR3 loop is CATSDTRTGRQPQHF. As DNA, the CDR3 is TGTGCCACCAGTGATACCCGGACAGGGCGTCAGCCCCAGCATTTT.

This chain uses TRBV25-1 with TRBJ2-5; TRBD2 agrees at 10 bases. V lost 5 bases and J lost 5; bases outside the gene matches: 8. This CDR3 contains 15 residues. The germline V gene has CDR1 MGHDK and CDR2 SYGVNS. Here the CDR3 reads CASSSGGAEGETQYF. CDR3 DNA: TGTGCCAGCAGTAGCGGGGGGGCGGAGGGGGAGACCCAGTACTTC.

The rearrangement joins TRBV21-1 to TRBJ1-3. TRBV21-1 is a documented pseudogene. This CDR3 spans 15 amino acids. CDR3 in amino acids: CASSRRALSGNTIYF. The CDR3 DNA is TGTGCCAGCAGCAGGCGGGCCCTCTCTGGAAACACCATATATTTT.

This clone appeared a single time. The chain joins TRBV7-9 to TRBJ2-1; TRBD2 aligns across 13 bases. V lost 3 bases to trimming and J lost 3 bases; unmatched junction nucleotides: 5. The CDR3 is 17 residues long. Per the germline V gene, CDR1 is SEHNR and CDR2 is FQNEAQ (reference sequence). The CDR3 sequence: CASSFFGLAGDYNEQFF. CDR3 nucleotides: TGTGCCAGCAGCTTCTTTGGACTAGCGGGAGACTACAATGAGCAGTTCTTC. Supplemented by reference TRBV7-9 and TRBJ2-1, the full variable domain reads DTGVSQNPRHKITKRGQNVTFRCDPISEHNRLYWYRQTLGQGPEFLTYFQNEAQLEKSRLLSDRFSAERPKGSFSTLEIQRTEQGDSAMYLCASSFFGLAGDYNEQFFGPGTRLTVL.

The genes are TRBV5-1 and TRBJ2-1; TRBD2 matches 11 bases. This CDR3 has 16 residues. V lost 0 bases, J lost 6 bases, and 5 bases stayed unmatched. Germline V gives CDR1 SGHRS, CDR2 YFSETQ. The DNA for the CDR3 is TGCGCCAGCAGCTTGGTAGGGACTAGCGGAAGCAATGAGCAGTTCTTC. This codes for CASSLVGTSGSNEQFF.